This TCR beta chain was sequenced during a study of blood T cell repertoires in COVID-19. Per the germline V gene, CDR1 is SNHLY and CDR2 is FYNNEI. The CDR3 is 16 residues long. V dropped 8 bases and J dropped 2; count of bases not matched to a gene: 11. Measured with immunoSEQ multiplex PCR; TCRdb has only the in-frame clones, and not every one. In the table there are fewer than 250,000 clones, about 83% of which are singletons. During active infection, Seattle patients enrolled and were then monitored through disease. This clonotype was obtained from a woman of 80 years or more with COVID-19, enrolled during active disease. V is TRBV2 and J is TRBJ1-5; TRBD1 agrees at 8 bases. Sequencing was done on a sample of peripheral blood. The CDR3 here is CASGRPPQGGNQPQHF. CDR3 sequence (DNA): TGTGCCAGCGGCCGTCCCCCACAGGGGGGCAATCAGCCCCAGCATTTT. The complete variable domain, with remaining parts taken from reference TRBV2 and TRBJ1-5, reads EPEVTQTPSHQVTQMGQEVILRCVPISNHLYFYWYRQILGQKVEFLVSFYNNEISEKSEIFDDQFSVERPDGSNFTLKIRSTKLEDSAMYFCASGRPPQGGNQPQHFGDGTRLSIL.